One and the same sample provided the 8 T cell receptor beta chains below, sequenced in a study of cytomegalovirus exposure and HLA in healthy donors. PCR amplification relied on 60 Vbeta primers (plus 13 Jbeta primers). The protocol was immunoSEQ multiplex PCR, while the TCRdb copy is restricted to in-frame clones and leaves out a portion. The sample has 90,000 to 100,000 clones, about 75% seen once; the top ten hold more than 6%. Material: PBMCs. The receptors originated from a man aged 35 to 55 in good health and CMV-seropositive.

The chain joins TRBV11-3 to TRBJ2-7, with 8 positions matching TRBD1. Trimming cost V 4 bases and J 1 base; bases outside gene matches: 3. Germline CDR1 and CDR2: SGHNT and YENEEA. The CDR3 is made up of 14 amino acids. This CDR3 reads CASSSGQASYEQYF. The CDR3 region has the DNA TGTGCCAGCAGCTCGGGACAGGCGTCCTACGAGCAGTACTTC.

The CDR3 here is CASSSGQGINYGYTF. The CDR3 nucleotides are TGTGCCAGCAGTTCGGGACAGGGAATTAACTATGGCTACACCTTC. This chain uses TRBV6-5 with TRBJ1-2; 9 bases agree with TRBD1. The CDR3 totals 15 residues. Losses at the gene ends were 4 bases for V and 1 base for J; bases not matched to a gene: 4. Germline CDR1 reads MNHEY; CDR2 reads SVGAGI.

CDR3 sequence reads: CASSASGTGYEQYF. The CDR3 nucleotides are TGTGCCAGCAGCGCATCCGGGACAGGCTACGAGCAGTACTTC. The rearrangement links TRBV7-6 to TRBJ2-5; 8 bases map to TRBD1. The assigned J gene may be wrong: the sequence end matches TRBJ2-7 better. The CDR3 contains 14 residues. Germline loops: CDR1 SGHVS, CDR2 FNYEAQ.

This CDR3 is CASSPGLAGSTGELFF. The CDR3 nucleotides read TGCGCCAGCAGCCCTGGACTAGCGGGGAGCACCGGGGAGCTGTTTTTT. The V gene is TRBV5-1, the J gene TRBJ2-2; 12 bases match TRBD2. With 4 bases clipped from V and 4 bases from J, the junction kept 5 bases outside the gene matches. The CDR3 consists of 16 residues. The V gene's germline CDR1 is SGHRS and CDR2 YFSETQ.

This clone was recorded once. V gene TRBV5-6 combines with J gene TRBJ1-2; no clear D. Trimming took off 0 bases at V and 5 bases at J, with 11 bases between the two ends. The CDR3 is made up of 14 amino acids. Germline CDR1 SGHDT, CDR2 YYEEEE. DNA for the CDR3: TGTGCCAGCAGCTTGGCTCAGGAAACATATGGCTACACCTTC. Its translation is CASSLAQETYGYTF.

Concerning this clone itself: One end of the junction does not line up with germline, which may come from a read error. The chain uses TRBV27 and TRBJ2-7, with 11 positions matching TRBD2. The CDR3 length is 15 residues. Germline V CDR1 and CDR2: MNHEY, SMNVEV (reference sequence). The CDR3 bases are TGTGCCAGCAGTTATCTAGCGGGAGGCTCCCACGAGCAGTACTTC. Its protein is CASSYLAGGSHEQYF.

The chain recombines TRBV6-1 with TRBJ1-5; TRBD1 agrees at 7 bases. The CDR3 length is 15 residues. V shed 7 bases and J 2 bases; nucleotides not matched to a gene: 8. CDR1 and CDR2 (germline): MNHNS, SASEGT. For the CDR3, the DNA is TGTGCCAGCACCTCAGGGGGGATTGGCAATCAGCCCCAGCATTTT. It is translated as CASTSGGIGNQPQHF.

The genes are TRBV5-1 and TRBJ2-1; 12 bases fit TRBD2. With 4 bases clipped from V and 1 base from J, the junction kept 9 bases outside the gene matches. The germline V gene encodes CDR1 SGHRS and CDR2 YFSETQ. The CDR3 contains 18 residues. CDR3 in DNA: TGCGCCAGCAGCCCTCGGACTAGCGGGGCCCATTCCTACAATGAGCAGTTCTTC. Protein sequence: CASSPRTSGAHSYNEQFF.